A single sample is the source of the 19 T cell receptor beta chains below, sequenced in a study of Ad26.COV2.S vaccination and SARS-CoV-2 variants. The data were produced by immunoSEQ multiplex PCR, yet TCRdb's version contains in-frame clones alone and is incomplete. The top ten hold roughly 4.8% of the sample, which has 380,000 or so clones, 85% to 90% seen once. Treatment specified: around 19 received Ad26.COV2.S at low or high dose, single or two shots; 5 received placebo; per-sample allocation not given. Samples were taken on day 63 after the first vaccine or placebo injection. Sequencing was performed on peripheral blood, taken in a trial of Ad26.COV2.S vaccine versus placebo. The receptors derive from a person between 18 and 65 years old who received the Ad26.COV2.S COVID-19 vaccine or a placebo.

Remarks on this clone: The junction shows a germline mismatch at one end, possibly a read error. The chain links TRBV7-9 to TRBJ2-5; no reliable D call. Germline-derived CDR1 and CDR2 are SEHNR and FQNEAQ (reference sequence). CDR3 length equals 8 residues. In DNA form, the CDR3 reads TGTGCCAGCAGCCCCGTTAACTTC. It is translated as CASSPVNF.

This chain's CDR3 is CASSFSRGDAFF. The DNA of the CDR3 is TGTGCCAGCAGCTTTTCGAGGGGTGATGCTTTCTTT. The V and J genes are TRBV11-2 and TRBJ1-1, with D maybe TRBD1 (5 bases). CDR1 is SGHAT and CDR2 is FQNNGV in the germline V gene. V lost 3 bases and J lost 11, with 13 bases in between. CDR3 length equals 12 residues.

The chain links TRBV7-9 to TRBJ2-1; TRBD2 matches 9 bases. V dropped 1 base and J dropped 8; count of bases not matched to a gene: 9. The CDR3 covers 16 residues. The germline gives CDR1 SEHNR, CDR2 FQNEAQ (reference sequence). As DNA, the CDR3 is TGTGCCAGCAGCTTAGTGACGCGGGAGGGCCGCGATGAGCAGTTCTTC. As protein: CASSLVTREGRDEQFF. Full variable domain (remainder filled in from reference TRBV7-9 and TRBJ2-1): DTGVSQNPRHKITKRGQNVTFRCDPISEHNRLYWYRQTLGQGPEFLTYFQNEAQLEKSRLLSDRFSAERPKGSFSTLEIQRTEQGDSAMYLCASSLVTREGRDEQFFGPGTRLTVL.

The CDR3 loop is CASSLGLAGVTGELFF. CDR3 sequence (DNA): TGCGCCAGCAGCTTGGGGCTAGCGGGAGTCACCGGGGAGCTGTTTTTT. The chain recombines TRBV5-1 with TRBJ2-2, with 10 positions matching TRBD2. This CDR3 has 16 amino acids. V was pared by 0 bases and J by 4 bases, with 3 bases of the junction left unmatched. CDR1 SGHRS and CDR2 YFSETQ come from the germline V gene.

V gene TRBV7-9 combines with J gene TRBJ1-2; TRBD1 matches at 10 bases. The CDR3 extends over 15 amino acids. After removal of 5 bases from V and 8 bases from J, the junction contained 11 bases not matched to a gene. The germline V gene has CDR1 SEHNR and CDR2 FQNEAQ (reference sequence). Here the CDR3 DNA reads TGTGCCAGCAGCACCGAGACAGGGGGCGCGAAAGGCTACACCTTC. This translates into CASSTETGGAKGYTF.

This sequence joins TRBV28 and TRBJ2-4; 7 bases are a match to TRBD2. From germline, CDR1 is MDHEN and CDR2 SYDVKM. J was trimmed by 0 bases and V by 8 bases; bases with no gene match: 10. This CDR3 has 16 residues. CDR3 sequence: CASGSGTIIAKNIQYF. For the CDR3, the DNA is TGTGCCAGCGGGTCCGGGACTATCATAGCCAAAAACATTCAGTACTTC.

The chain joins TRBV7-9 to TRBJ1-6; no reliable D call. The V and J ends lost 3 bases and 3 bases respectively, with 6 bases between them. The length of the CDR3 is 14 residues. Germline values: CDR1 SEHNR, CDR2 FQNEAQ (reference sequence). The CDR3 loop is CASSLGSYNSPLHF. CDR3 bases: TGTGCCAGCAGCTTGGGCAGCTATAATTCACCCCTCCACTTT. Based on the CDR3 plus reference TRBV7-9 and TRBJ1-6, the full variable domain is DTGVSQNPRHKITKRGQNVTFRCDPISEHNRLYWYRQTLGQGPEFLTYFQNEAQLEKSRLLSDRFSAERPKGSFSTLEIQRTEQGDSAMYLCASSLGSYNSPLHFGNGTRLTVT.

This clone was observed a few times. This rearrangement joins TRBV27 to TRBJ2-2, with unresolved D. Per the germline V gene, CDR1 is MNHEY and CDR2 is SMNVEV (reference sequence). This CDR3 contains 16 residues. Trimming removed 0 bases at V and 0 bases at J, with 8 bases between. The CDR3 spells CASSLSWAANTGELFF. The CDR3, as DNA: TGTGCCAGCAGTTTATCGTGGGCAGCGAACACCGGGGAGCTGTTTTTT.

This sequence joins TRBV6-2 or TRBV6-3 and TRBJ2-1, with 7 bases identical to TRBD1. The V gene's germline CDR1 is MNHEY and CDR2 SVGEGT. The J segment lost 6 bases and the V segment lost 6 bases, leaving 8 bases of the junction unmatched. The CDR3 has 14 amino acids. CDR3 sequence: CASSLTGHANEQFF. The CDR3 region has the DNA TGTGCCAGCAGCCTGACAGGGCACGCCAATGAGCAGTTCTTC.

This clone was counted a few times. The chain employs TRBV2 and TRBJ1-1, with TRBD1 as a possible D gene (5 bases). There are 14 residues in the CDR3. V was trimmed by 3 bases and J by 1 base, leaving 9 bases between them. CDR1 is SNHLY and CDR2 is FYNNEI in the germline V gene. CDR3 in amino acids: CASSDDRPNTEAFF. CDR3 bases: TGTGCCAGCAGTGACGACAGACCGAACACTGAAGCTTTCTTT.

This rearrangement joins TRBV11-2 to TRBJ1-3; D is undetermined. Germline CDR1 reads SGHAT; CDR2 reads FQNNGV. Trimming cost V 1 base and J 8 bases, with 6 bases left between them. This CDR3 contains 12 residues. CDR3 residues: CASSLVAYTIYF. The CDR3 bases are TGTGCCAGCAGCTTAGTAGCTTACACCATATATTTT.

The chain couples TRBV4-1 to TRBJ1-3; 7 bases are a match to TRBD1. CDR1 is MGHRA and CDR2 is YSYEKL in the germline V gene. The J segment lost 0 bases and the V segment lost 1 base, leaving 6 bases of the junction unmatched. The CDR3 length is 17 residues. DNA for the CDR3: TGCGCCAGCAGCCAAGGCCCACAGGGGAGCTCTGGAAACACCATATATTTT. Translated, it gives CASSQGPQGSSGNTIYF.

This sequence joins TRBV30 and TRBJ1-1; no clear D. Germline CDR1 GTSNPN, CDR2 SVGIG (reference sequence). The germline V and J ends were trimmed by 1 base and 5 bases, with 11 bases remaining between them. The CDR3 is 13 amino acids. CDR3 bases: TGTGCCTGGAGTGGGGTGTGGGAAACTGAAGCTTTCTTT. Amino acid sequence: CAWSGVWETEAFF.

The J gene is TRBJ2-7, the V gene TRBV10-1; 9 positions agree with TRBD1. Trimming took 2 bases from V and 3 from J; bases not matched to a gene: 5. This CDR3 contains 15 residues. Germline V gene lookup returns CDR1 WNHNN and CDR2 SYGVQD (reference sequence). The CDR3 nucleotides read TGCGCCAGCAGTGAGCAAGACAGGGGGGGCTACGAGCAGTACTTC. Residues: CASSEQDRGGYEQYF.

This chain connects TRBV24-1 to TRBJ2-1, with no clear D. This CDR3 contains 13 residues. The germline CDR1 and CDR2 sequences are KGHDR and SFDVKD. Trimming left V 7 bases short and J 5 bases short, with 11 bases between. In DNA, the CDR3 is TGTGCCACCAGCGGTTCTTTAAACAATGAGCAGTTCTTC. Amino acids: CATSGSLNNEQFF.

This chain uses TRBV27 with TRBJ2-2; TRBD1 matches at 8 bases. CDR1 is MNHEY and CDR2 is SMNVEV in the germline V gene (reference sequence). V trimming: 5 bases; J trimming: 4 bases; junction bases outside the gene matches: 6. The CDR3 extends over 15 amino acids. The CDR3 region is CASSPQGAGTGELFF. The CDR3 DNA sequence: TGTGCCAGCAGTCCGCAGGGGGCCGGCACCGGGGAGCTGTTTTTT.

The chain joins TRBV5-4 to TRBJ2-2; 10 positions agree with TRBD1. Germline assignment: CDR1 SGHNT and CDR2 YYREEE (reference sequence). The CDR3 has 14 amino acids. Trimming cost V 4 bases and J 7 bases; bases outside gene matches: 4. The CDR3 DNA sequence: TGTGCCAGCAGCGAGGACAGGGGGAACGGGGAGCTGTTTTTT. Its translation: CASSEDRGNGELFF.

The chain couples TRBV7-2 to TRBJ2-7; TRBD1 might be the D (6 bases). Trimming cost V 3 bases and J 2 bases, with 14 bases left between them. The CDR3 is made up of 15 amino acids. Germline-derived CDR1 and CDR2 are SGHTA and FQGNSA. In DNA, the CDR3 is TGTGCCAGCAGCTTCGCACAGGGAAATGCCTACGAGCAGTACTTC. It specifies CASSFAQGNAYEQYF. Complete variable domain (other parts from reference TRBV7-2 and TRBJ2-7): GAGVSQSPSNKVTEKGKDVELRCDPISGHTALYWYRQSLGQGLEFLIYFQGNSAPDKSGLPSDRFSAERTGGSVSTLTIQRTQQEDSAVYLCASSFAQGNAYEQYFGPGTRLTVT.

The chain recombines TRBV6-1 with TRBJ1-2; D is unresolved. V was cut by 2 bases and J by 4 bases, with 11 bases left in between. This CDR3 has 14 amino acids. The germline gives CDR1 MNHNS, CDR2 SASEGT. The CDR3 loop reads CASSESTVTYGYTF. The CDR3 DNA reads as TGTGCCAGCAGTGAATCCACAGTTACCTATGGCTACACCTTC.